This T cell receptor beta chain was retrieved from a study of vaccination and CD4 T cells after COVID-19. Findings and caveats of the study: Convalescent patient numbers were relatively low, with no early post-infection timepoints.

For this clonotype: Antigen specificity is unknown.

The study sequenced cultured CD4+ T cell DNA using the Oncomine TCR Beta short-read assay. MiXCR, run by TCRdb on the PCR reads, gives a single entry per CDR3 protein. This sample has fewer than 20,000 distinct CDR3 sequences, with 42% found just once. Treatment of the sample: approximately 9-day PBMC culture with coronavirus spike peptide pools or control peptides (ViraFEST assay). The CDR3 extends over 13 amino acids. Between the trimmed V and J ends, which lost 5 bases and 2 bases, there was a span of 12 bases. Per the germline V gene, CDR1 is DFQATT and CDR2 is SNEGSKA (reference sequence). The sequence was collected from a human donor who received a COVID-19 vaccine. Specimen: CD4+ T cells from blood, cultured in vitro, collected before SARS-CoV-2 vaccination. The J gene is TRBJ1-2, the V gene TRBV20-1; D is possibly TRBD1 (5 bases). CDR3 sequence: CSAYRFSNYGYTF. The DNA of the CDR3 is TGCAGTGCTTACAGGTTTTCGAACTATGGCTACACCTTC.